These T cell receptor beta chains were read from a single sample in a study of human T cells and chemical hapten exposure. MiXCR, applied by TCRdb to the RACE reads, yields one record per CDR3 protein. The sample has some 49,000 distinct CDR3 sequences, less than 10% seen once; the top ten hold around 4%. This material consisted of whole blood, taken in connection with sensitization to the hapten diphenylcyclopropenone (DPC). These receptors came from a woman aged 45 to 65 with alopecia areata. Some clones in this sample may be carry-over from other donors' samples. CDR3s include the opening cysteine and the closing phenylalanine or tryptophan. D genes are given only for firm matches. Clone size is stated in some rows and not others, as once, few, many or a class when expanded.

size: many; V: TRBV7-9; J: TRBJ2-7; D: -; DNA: TGTGCCAGCAGCTCAAGTTACAGGGGAGGGTCCTACGAGCAGTACTTC; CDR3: CASSSSYRGGSYEQYF
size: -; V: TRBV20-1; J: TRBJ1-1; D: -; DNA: TGCAGTGCTTTCCAGGGGTCCACTGAAGCTTTCTTT; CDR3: CSAFQGSTEAFF
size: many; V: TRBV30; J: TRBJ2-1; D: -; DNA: TGTGCCTGGAGTGTACTTTCCGGCTCCTACAATGAGCAGTTCTTC; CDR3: CAWSVLSGSYNEQFF
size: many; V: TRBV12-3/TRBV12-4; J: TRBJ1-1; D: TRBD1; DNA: TGTGCCAGCAGTCCACAGGGGTTTGTCACTGAAGCTTTCTTT; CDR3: CASSPQGFVTEAFF
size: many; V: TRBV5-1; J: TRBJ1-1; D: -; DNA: TGCGCCAGCAGCTTCACAGGGTTGAACACTGAAGCTTTCTTT; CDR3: CASSFTGLNTEAFF
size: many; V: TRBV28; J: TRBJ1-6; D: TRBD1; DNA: TGTGCCAGCAGTCCATCCGGGACAGATAATTCACCCCTCCACTTT; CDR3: CASSPSGTDNSPLHF
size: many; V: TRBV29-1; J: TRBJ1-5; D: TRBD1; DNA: TGCAGCGTAGAACCGACAGGGGAGCCCAATCAGCCCCAGCATTTT; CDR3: CSVEPTGEPNQPQHF
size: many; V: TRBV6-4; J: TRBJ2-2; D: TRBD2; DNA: TGTGCCAGCAAACAGACTAGCGGGGGCACCGGGGAGCTGTTTTTT; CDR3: CASKQTSGGTGELFF
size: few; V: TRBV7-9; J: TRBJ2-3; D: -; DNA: TGTGCCAACAGCTCCTCCGAACAGGCGATCCATACGCAGTATTTT; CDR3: CANSSSEQAIHTQYF
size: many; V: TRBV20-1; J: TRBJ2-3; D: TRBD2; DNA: TGCAGTGCTGCCCTAGCGGGAGTTACAGATACGCAGTATTTT; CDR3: CSAALAGVTDTQYF
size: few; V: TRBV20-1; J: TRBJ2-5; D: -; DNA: TGCAGTGCTAGAGGCTACGGGACACAAGAGACCCAGTACTTC; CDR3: CSARGYGTQETQYF
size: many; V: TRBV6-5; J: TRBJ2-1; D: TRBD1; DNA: TGTGCCAGCAGTGCGAACAGGGGGCTCTACAATGAGCAGTTCTTC; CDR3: CASSANRGLYNEQFF
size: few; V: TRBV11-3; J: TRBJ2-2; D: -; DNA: TGTGCCAGCAGCTTACGTGGGGAGCTGTTTTTT; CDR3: CASSLRGELFF
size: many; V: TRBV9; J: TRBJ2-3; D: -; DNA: TGTGCCAGCAGCGTAGGAGGGACAGATACGCAGTATTTT; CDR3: CASSVGGTDTQYF
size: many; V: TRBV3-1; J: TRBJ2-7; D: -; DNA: TGTGCCAGCAGCCGCCGAGGGACCGGGACAATCTACGAGCAGTACTTC; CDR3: CASSRRGTGTIYEQYF
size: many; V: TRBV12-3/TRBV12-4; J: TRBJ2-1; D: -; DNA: TGTGCCAGCAGTTTAGGGCAGGGGGGGAGTGAGCAGTTCTTC; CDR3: CASSLGQGGSEQFF
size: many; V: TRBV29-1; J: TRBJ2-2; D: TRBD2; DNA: TGCAGCGCCCGACTAGCGGGAGGGCCCTCGAACACCGGGGAGCTGTTTTTT; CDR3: CSARLAGGPSNTGELFF
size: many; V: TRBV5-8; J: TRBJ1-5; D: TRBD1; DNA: TGTGCCAGCAAGACATGGACAGGGAACAATCAGCCCCAGCATTTT; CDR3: CASKTWTGNNQPQHF
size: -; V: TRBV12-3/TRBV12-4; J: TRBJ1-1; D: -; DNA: TGTGCCAGCAGTTCGATGGTGAACACTGAAGCTTTCTTT; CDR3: CASSSMVNTEAFF
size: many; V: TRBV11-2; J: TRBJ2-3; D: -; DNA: TGTGCCGGTCGTCCCCCAGGTTCCCCCACAGATACGCAGTATTTT; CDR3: CAGRPPGSPTDTQYF
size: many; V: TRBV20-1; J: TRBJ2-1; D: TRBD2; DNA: TGCAGTGCTTTCAATAGCGGGAGACCCTACAATGAGCAGTTCTTC; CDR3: CSAFNSGRPYNEQFF
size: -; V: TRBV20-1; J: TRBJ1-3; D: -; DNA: TGCAGTGCTAGAGGCGGACAGTGGAGAAACACCATATATTTT; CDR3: CSARGGQWRNTIYF
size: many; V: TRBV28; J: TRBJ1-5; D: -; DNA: TGTGCCAGCGTGTCCACAGGTTCCCAAAGGGCCCAGCATTTT; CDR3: CASVSTGSQRAQHF
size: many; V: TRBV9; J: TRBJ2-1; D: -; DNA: TGTGCCAGCAGCCCCTTGGGAGTAGCGGTCTACAATGAGCAGTTCTTC; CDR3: CASSPLGVAVYNEQFF
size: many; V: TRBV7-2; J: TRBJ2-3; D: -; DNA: TGTGCCAGCAGCTTAGCTAAGGGGCCAGGCACAGATACGCAGTATTTT; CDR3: CASSLAKGPGTDTQYF
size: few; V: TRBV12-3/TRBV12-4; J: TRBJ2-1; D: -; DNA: TGTGCCAGCAGTTTAGGGCTAGCGTGGGATGAGCAGTTCTTC; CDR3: CASSLGLAWDEQFF
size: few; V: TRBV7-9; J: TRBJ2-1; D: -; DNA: TGTGCCAGCAGCTACGGGAATGAGCAGTTCTTC; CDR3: CASSYGNEQFF
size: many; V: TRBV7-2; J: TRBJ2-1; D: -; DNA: TGTGCCAGCAGCTTTTCGACTGCTACTTTCTCCTACAATGAGCAGTTCTTC; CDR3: CASSFSTATFSYNEQFF
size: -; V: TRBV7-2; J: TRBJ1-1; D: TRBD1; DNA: TGTGCCAGCAGCTTGAGACAGGGGGTTCGAGATAACACTGAAGCTTTCTTT; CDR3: CASSLRQGVRDNTEAFF
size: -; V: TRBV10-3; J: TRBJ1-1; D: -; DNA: TGTGCCATCAGTGAAATGGTGAACACTGAAGCTTTCTTT; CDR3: CAISEMVNTEAFF
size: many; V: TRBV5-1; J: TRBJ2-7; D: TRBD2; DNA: TGCGCCAGCAGCGGTGGACTAGCGCAAAGCCGGACCTACGAGCAGTACTTC; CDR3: CASSGGLAQSRTYEQYF
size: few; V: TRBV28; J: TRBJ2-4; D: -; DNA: TGTGCCAGCAGCAGGTCTCTCGCCAAAAACATTCAGTACTTC; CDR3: CASSRSLAKNIQYF
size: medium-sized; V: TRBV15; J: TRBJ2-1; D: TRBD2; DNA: TGTGCCACCAGCACCACATTAGCGGGAGCTTACAATGAGCAGTTCTTC; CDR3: CATSTTLAGAYNEQFF
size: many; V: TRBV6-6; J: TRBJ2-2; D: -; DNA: TGTGCCAGCAGTTACTACGCCGCCGGGGAGCTGTTTTTT; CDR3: CASSYYAAGELFF
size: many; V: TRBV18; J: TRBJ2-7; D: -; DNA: TGTGCCAGCTCACCCGTCTCCGGGGTTATCGGGTACGAGCAGTACTTC; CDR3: CASSPVSGVIGYEQYF
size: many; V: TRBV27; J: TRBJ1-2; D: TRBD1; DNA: TGTGCCAGCAGCGAGGGACAGGGGGGCTATGGCTACACCTTC; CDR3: CASSEGQGGYGYTF
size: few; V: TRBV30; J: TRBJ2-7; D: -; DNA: TGTGCCTGGAGATTTTTCACGGGCCTTAAACCCCCCTACGAGCAGTACTTC; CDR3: CAWRFFTGLKPPYEQYF
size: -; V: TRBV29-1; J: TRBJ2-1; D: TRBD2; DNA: TGCAGCGCCTTAGGGAGCGGGAGGGGTCATGAGCAGTTCTTC; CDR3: CSALGSGRGHEQFF
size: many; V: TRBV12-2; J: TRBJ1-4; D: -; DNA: TGTGCAAGTCGCTTAGAGGCCGGGGCACTCTCTAATGAAAAACTGTTTTTT; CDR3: CASRLEAGALSNEKLFF
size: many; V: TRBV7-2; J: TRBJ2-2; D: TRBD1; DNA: TGTGCCAGCAGCCTACGACAGGGGGCCGGGGAGCTGTTTTTT; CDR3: CASSLRQGAGELFF
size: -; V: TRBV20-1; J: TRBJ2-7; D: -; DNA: TGCAGTGCCAGAGGGCCTATAGCACCCTACGAGCAGTACTTC; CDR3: CSARGPIAPYEQYF
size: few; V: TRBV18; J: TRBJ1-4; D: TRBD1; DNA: TGTGCCAGCTCACCTTCGAATTCAGGACAGGTCCCTGAAAAACTGTTTTTT; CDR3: CASSPSNSGQVPEKLFF
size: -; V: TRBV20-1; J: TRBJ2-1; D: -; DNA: TGCAGTGCAACAAGCCGTATCTATGAGCAGTTCTTC; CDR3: CSATSRIYEQFF
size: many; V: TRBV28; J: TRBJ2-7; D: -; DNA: TGTGCCAGCAGTTTATGGTCAGTATACGAGCAGTACTTC; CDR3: CASSLWSVYEQYF
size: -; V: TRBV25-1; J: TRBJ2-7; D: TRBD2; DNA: TGTGCCAGCATGTTGGGGACTAGTCGGCGCGAGCAGTACTTC; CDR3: CASMLGTSRREQYF
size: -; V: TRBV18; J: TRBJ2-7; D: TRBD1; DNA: TGTGCCAGCTCACCATCGATGTTCGGGACAGCCTCCTACGAGCAGTACTTC; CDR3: CASSPSMFGTASYEQYF
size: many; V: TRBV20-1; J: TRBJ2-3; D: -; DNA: TGCAGTGCTAGAGACTGGGCAGATACGCAGTATTTT; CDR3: CSARDWADTQYF
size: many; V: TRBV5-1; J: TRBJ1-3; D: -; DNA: TGCGCCAGCAGCTTGGCCGGGGGTCGTGGAAACACCATATATTTT; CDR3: CASSLAGGRGNTIYF
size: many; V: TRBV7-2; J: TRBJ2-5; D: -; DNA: TGTGCCAGCAGCACGTCAACCCGGGCCCAGTACTTC; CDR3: CASSTSTRAQYF